Presented here are 29 T cell receptor beta chains from one specimen sequenced in a study of blood T cells in healthy people across ages (dated by TCRdb to the mid-2010s). Library generation was performed with 5' RACE. Instrument used: Illumina HiSeq 2500. A second PCR of roughly 7 to 12 cycles was performed with a sample-barcoded 5' primer and a J-beta primer mix. The public reads were reanalyzed by TCRdb: fastp trimming at Q25, MiXCR alignment, in-frame beta chains only. Rows with a matching CDR3 protein are joined into one entry that keeps the most common DNA and genes. The sample contains 1.6 million or so distinct CDR3 sequences, about 31% of them found a single time. The ten biggest clones cover 10% to 12% of the sample. The sequencing input was blood. The receptor set was obtained from a woman aged 30 to 39 in good health.

This chain uses TRBV20-1 with TRBJ1-2; D unclear. The CDR3 covers 14 residues. V was cut by 6 bases and J by 2 bases, with 16 bases left in between. Germline CDR1 reads DFQATT; CDR2 reads SNEGSKA (reference sequence). CDR3 coding DNA: TGCAGTGCCCCCATGGCGCGGGGAAACTATGGCTACACCTTC. As protein: CSAPMARGNYGYTF.

This chain connects TRBV6-1 to TRBJ2-3; 10 nucleotides match TRBD1. The length of the CDR3 is 17 residues. With 8 bases clipped from V and 4 bases from J, the junction kept 15 bases outside the gene matches. CDR1 and CDR2 from the germline V gene are MNHNS and SASEGT. The CDR3 loop reads CASSRFSGTGVADTQYF. Here the CDR3 DNA reads TGTGCCAGCTCGAGGTTCTCCGGGACAGGGGTTGCAGATACGCAGTATTTT.

This clonotype was seen a few times. The chain has TRBV11-2 and TRBJ2-7; D uncertain. Germline CDR1 and CDR2: SGHAT and FQNNGV. This CDR3 contains 15 residues. V was clipped by 3 bases and J by 1 base, with 13 bases between them. CDR3 residues: CASSFQFGRSYEQYF. For the CDR3, the DNA is TGTGCCAGCAGCTTCCAATTTGGGCGGTCCTACGAGCAGTACTTC.

The V gene is TRBV5-1, the J gene TRBJ2-3, with 7 bases lining up with TRBD1. CDR1 is SGHRS and CDR2 is YFSETQ in the germline V gene. There are 15 residues in the CDR3. Losses at the gene ends were 7 bases for V and 5 bases for J; bases not matched to a gene: 13. CDR3 loop: CASAQRGGPQDTQYF. The CDR3 DNA follows: TGCGCCAGCGCCCAGAGAGGGGGCCCCCAAGATACGCAGTATTTT.

Only one count was recorded for this clonotype. Given a much more abundant clone one base away, this may be a read error. The V gene is TRBV25-1, the J gene TRBJ2-3; D remains unclear. This CDR3 contains 18 residues. Germline assignment: CDR1 MGHDK and CDR2 SYGVNS. V was clipped by 3 bases and J by 2 bases, with 21 bases between them. CDR3 in amino acids: CASSDPWATLILTDTQYF. The CDR3 coding sequence is TGTGCCAGCAGTGACCCATGGGCGACCCTAATCCTCACAGATACGCAGTATTTT.

This clonotype has a count of ten or more. This chain joins TRBV14 and TRBJ2-5, with D perhaps matching TRBD2 (5 bases). Germline CDR1 reads SGHDN; CDR2 reads FVKESK. Trimming left V 1 base short and J 5 bases short, with 14 bases between. The CDR3 consists of 15 residues. As DNA, the CDR3 is TGTGCCAGCAGCCAAGGTTCTAGCTGGAGCGAGACCCAGTACTTC. Protein product: CASSQGSSWSETQYF.

CDR3 in amino acids: CSASSVWPAYGYTF. The CDR3 DNA reads TGCAGTGCTAGCTCTGTGTGGCCAGCGTATGGCTACACCTTC. The V call is TRBV20-1, the J call TRBJ1-2; D is undetermined. V shed 3 bases and J shed 5 bases, with 16 bases lying between them. The CDR3 length is 14 residues. Germline V gene lookup returns CDR1 DFQATT and CDR2 SNEGSKA (reference sequence).

The chain links TRBV25-1 to TRBJ2-3; D is possibly TRBD1 (5 bases). There are 16 residues in the CDR3. CDR1 MGHDK and CDR2 SYGVNS come from the germline V gene. With 7 bases removed from V and 3 bases from J, the gap between germline ends came to 20 bases. As DNA, the CDR3 is TGTGCCAGCACGCCCTACCAGGGATATGCAACAGATACGCAGTATTTT. Translated, it gives CASTPYQGYATDTQYF.

The J gene is TRBJ2-1, the V gene TRBV20-1; 8 bases are a match to TRBD2. V lost 5 bases and J lost 10; bases outside the gene matches: 19. CDR1 and CDR2 from the germline V gene are DFQATT and SNEGSKA (reference sequence). The CDR3 contains 16 residues. In DNA form, the CDR3 reads TGCAGTGCTCTTGGTTTGCCGGGGGGGTCGCGGAGAGAGCAGTTCTTC. This codes for CSALGLPGGSRREQFF.

This clonotype appeared a few times. This chain links TRBV20-1 with TRBJ2-1; TRBD2 aligns across 9 bases. This CDR3 is built from 17 residues. Germline CDR1 reads DFQATT; CDR2 reads SNEGSKA (reference sequence). V lost 0 bases, J lost 2 bases, and 8 bases stayed unmatched. The CDR3 loop is CSARERREGRTYNEQFF. Here the CDR3 DNA reads TGCAGTGCTAGAGAGCGGCGGGAGGGCCGGACCTACAATGAGCAGTTCTTC.

The gene calls are TRBV7-9 and TRBJ2-1, with 9 bases aligning to TRBD2. The germline gives CDR1 SEHNR, CDR2 FQNEAQ (reference sequence). The CDR3 contains 18 residues. The V segment lost 5 bases and the J segment 1 base; nucleotides outside the gene matches: 12. The CDR3: CASSQDLSGSRSYNEQFF. CDR3 in DNA: TGTGCCAGCAGCCAAGACCTTAGCGGGAGTAGGTCCTACAATGAGCAGTTCTTC.

The chain recombines TRBV29-1 with TRBJ2-3; 7 bases fit TRBD2. After removal of 8 bases from V and 11 bases from J, the junction contained 16 bases not matched to a gene. Germline V CDR1 and CDR2: SQVTM, ANQGSEA. CDR3 size: 13 residues. The CDR3 sequence is CSIREVAYNEQYF. The CDR3 bases are TGCAGCATACGGGAGGTCGCCTACAATGAGCAGTATTTT.

This clonotype came up a few times. The rearrangement uses TRBV2 and TRBJ1-5; no firm D call. The CDR3 loop spans 13 amino acids. Germline loops: CDR1 SNHLY, CDR2 FYNNEI. V was pared by 5 bases and J by 3 bases, with 8 bases between. The CDR3 DNA follows: TGTGCCAGCAGTCGGGAGGCCAATCAGCCCCAGCATTTT. Translated, it gives CASSREANQPQHF.

The genes are TRBV7-3 and TRBJ1-1; tentatively, D is TRBD1 (5 bases). The CDR3 sequence is 13 residues long. Germline assignment: CDR1 SGHTA and CDR2 FQGTGA. V lost 3 bases to trimming and J lost 12 bases, with 17 bases between them. The CDR3 is CASSFDPLGLTFF. The CDR3 coding sequence is TGTGCCAGCAGCTTTGACCCTCTGGGGCTAACTTTCTTT.

The gene calls are TRBV30 and TRBJ1-4; D call uncertain. V gave up 1 base and J gave up 8 bases, with 11 bases separating them. Germline CDR1 reads GTSNPN; CDR2 reads SVGIG (reference sequence). The CDR3 runs 13 residues. Written as DNA, the CDR3 is TGTGCCTGGAGTGGCCGGGTCTCCGAAAAACTGTTTTTT. Amino acid sequence: CAWSGRVSEKLFF.

This sequence joins TRBV4-1 and TRBJ2-3; 7 bases match TRBD2. After removal of 4 bases from V and 6 bases from J, the junction contained 10 bases not matched to a gene. Germline V lookup: CDR1 MGHRA, CDR2 YSYEKL. This CDR3 has 15 amino acids. CDR3 protein: CASSPQAGSMDTQYF. CDR3 nucleotide sequence: TGCGCCAGCAGCCCGCAAGCGGGGAGTATGGATACGCAGTATTTT.

This clonotype was seen a single time. This chain links TRBV2 with TRBJ2-7; tentative D call: TRBD1 (6 bases). The CDR3 has 15 amino acids. CDR1 is SNHLY and CDR2 is FYNNEI in the germline V gene. V was cut by 6 bases and J by 2 bases, with 17 bases left in between. CDR3 sequence reads: CASRSTGSPTYEQYF. The CDR3, as DNA: TGTGCCAGCAGATCTACAGGGAGTCCCACCTACGAGCAGTACTTC. Full variable domain (remainder filled in from reference TRBV2 and TRBJ2-7): EPEVTQTPSHQVTQMGQEVILRCVPISNHLYFYWYRQILGQKVEFLVSFYNNEISEKSEIFDDQFSVERPDGSNFTLKIRSTKLEDSAMYFCASRSTGSPTYEQYFGPGTRLTVT.

In nucleotides, the CDR3 is TGTGCCAGCAGCCCTCCGGGACAGGGGTACAAAGAGACCCAGTACTTC. It yields the protein CASSPPGQGYKETQYF. The chain links TRBV9 to TRBJ2-5, with 10 nucleotides matching TRBD1. Germline CDR1 SGDLS, CDR2 YYNGEE. The J segment lost 3 bases and the V segment lost 4 bases, leaving 9 bases of the junction unmatched. The CDR3 covers 16 residues.

Points on this clonotype: The CDR3 does not end in the conserved phenylalanine or tryptophan, so this is likely a read error. The chain recombines TRBV7-2 with TRBJ2-3; 13 bases agree with TRBD2. This CDR3 contains 15 residues. V lost 5 bases and J lost 5; bases outside the gene matches: 4. CDR1 is SGHTA and CDR2 is FQGNSA in the germline V gene. The CDR3 is CASSATSGGEDTQYV. The CDR3 DNA sequence: TGTGCCAGCAGCGCAACTAGCGGGGGGGAAGATACGCAGTATGTT.

The sample holds a few counts of this clonotype. The chain employs TRBV10-3 and TRBJ1-5; 7 nucleotides line up with TRBD1. This CDR3 is built from 15 residues. The V segment lost 5 bases and the J segment 6 bases; nucleotides outside the gene matches: 10. Per the germline V gene, CDR1 is ENHRY and CDR2 is SYGVKD. CDR3 DNA: TGTGCCATCAGTTCGGCAGGGGGTTTAGGTCAGCCCCAGCATTTT. It yields the protein CAISSAGGLGQPQHF.

The chain is built from TRBV10-3 and TRBJ2-1, with D perhaps TRBD2 (6 bases). V gave up 10 bases and J gave up 7 bases, with 20 bases separating them. CDR3 size: 14 residues. CDR1 is ENHRY and CDR2 is SYGVKD in the germline V gene. Here the CDR3 DNA reads TGTGCCACAAGCGGAGGAGGGCCCCAAAATGAGCAGTTCTTC. Translated: CATSGGGPQNEQFF.

The chain employs TRBV19 and TRBJ1-4; possible D gene TRBD1, 5 bases. This CDR3 comprises 16 residues. The ends were cut back, 5 bases at V and 7 bases at J, with 20 bases in the middle. Germline V gene lookup returns CDR1 LNHDA and CDR2 SQIVND (reference sequence). The CDR3 sequence: CASSLGRQRKSEKLFF. The CDR3 region has the DNA TGTGCCAGTAGTTTGGGACGTCAAAGAAAGTCTGAAAAACTGTTTTTT. Using reference TRBV19 and TRBJ1-4 for the parts outside the CDR3, the full variable domain is DGGITQSPKYLFRKEGQNVTLSCEQNLNHDAMYWYRQDPGQGLRLIYYSQIVNDFQKGDIAEGYSVSREKKESFPLTVTSAQKNPTAFYLCASSLGRQRKSEKLFFGSGTQLSVL.

This chain uses TRBV15 with TRBJ2-5; no clear D gene. The CDR3 covers 17 residues. Germline CDR1 LNHNV, CDR2 YYDKDF (reference sequence). V dropped 0 bases and J dropped 4 bases, with 18 bases sitting between them. In nucleotides, the CDR3 is TGTGCCACCAGCAGAGATCTGGACGCCTTACGCGGAGAGACCCAGTACTTC. This codes for CATSRDLDALRGETQYF.

This clonotype came up a few times. The chain links TRBV6-1 to TRBJ1-2, with a tentative D call TRBD1 (6 bases). Trimming removed 5 bases at V and 3 bases at J, with 13 bases between. From germline, CDR1 is MNHNS and CDR2 SASEGT. This CDR3 region has 14 residues. CDR3 sequence (DNA): TGTGCCAGCAGTACCGCAGGGGCGGACTATGGCTACACCTTC. Protein: CASSTAGADYGYTF.

The chain recombines TRBV9 with TRBJ2-1, with 11 bases matching TRBD2. The DNA end lines up better with TRBJ2-7; the J call may be wrong. The CDR3 is 17 residues long. The germline gives CDR1 SGDLS, CDR2 YYNGEE. The CDR3 protein is CASSGTGLAVSYNEQYF. Here the CDR3 DNA reads TGTGCCAGCAGCGGGACGGGACTAGCGGTCTCCTACAATGAGCAGTACTTC.

In its sample, this clonotype was seen a few times. The CDR3 is CASRVTGDRSTYEQYF. CDR3 bases: TGTGCCAGCAGGGTTACCGGGGACAGATCCACCTACGAGCAGTACTTC. The chain couples TRBV2 to TRBJ2-7; 7 positions match TRBD1. Germline V lookup: CDR1 SNHLY, CDR2 FYNNEI. The CDR3 totals 16 residues. J gave up 2 bases and V 6 bases, and 13 bases lay outside the gene matches.

This clonotype was picked up a small number of times. V is TRBV18 and J is TRBJ1-2; no reliable D call. Germline CDR1 and CDR2: KGHSH and LQKENI. The CDR3 is made up of 15 amino acids. The V end lost 8 bases, the J end lost 4 bases, and 20 bases lay between the germline ends. For the CDR3, the DNA is TGTGCCAGCGCGGCCGCCAGGACTTTAGCCTATGGCTACACCTTC. It codes for CASAAARTLAYGYTF.

This clonotype was observed a few times. The genes are TRBV12-3 or TRBV12-4 and TRBJ2-1; D is uncertain. The CDR3 has 15 amino acids. Trimming stripped 4 bases from V and 3 bases from J, with 13 bases between. CDR3 region: CASSSLDSYYNEQFF. For the CDR3, the DNA is TGTGCCAGCAGTTCCTTAGATAGCTACTACAATGAGCAGTTCTTC.

To note about this clonotype: Possible read error: a much larger clone is one base away. The rearrangement uses TRBV6-6 and TRBJ2-6, with D possibly being TRBD2 (5 bases). This CDR3 comprises 17 residues. Per germline, CDR1 MNHNY and CDR2 SVGAGI (reference sequence). Deletions cut 0 bases from V and 0 bases from J, with 9 bases between. The CDR3 sequence is CASSYSAATSGANVLTF. CDR3 nucleotides: TGTGCCAGCAGTTACTCAGCGGCAACCTCTGGGGCCAACGTCCTGACTTTC.